This is a list of T cell receptor beta chains from one sample in a study of OX40 agonist ivuxolimab in advanced cancers. Profiled with immunoSEQ multiplex PCR; TCRdb holds only in-frame clones, not every one. The sample carries over 40,000 clones, roughly 90% recorded once. Sequencing was performed on CD4+ or CD8+ T cells sorted from blood, taken in a trial of the OX40 agonist ivuxolimab. These receptors were collected from an adult with an advanced solid tumor such as melanoma, head and neck, liver or kidney cancer. CDR3s leave out the opening cysteine and the closing phenylalanine or tryptophan.

j_gene: TRBJ2-2; len: 12; v_gene: TRBV5-5; CDR3aa: ASTPRGNHGELF
j_gene: TRBJ1-1; len: 13; v_gene: TRBV9; CDR3aa: ASSVGAQYNTEAF
j_gene: TRBJ2-7; len: 13; v_gene: TRBV5-1; CDR3aa: ASSSGNLGAYEQY
j_gene: TRBJ1-2; len: 11; v_gene: TRBV6-4; CDR3aa: ASSATTGGGYT
j_gene: TRBJ2-1; len: 16; v_gene: TRBV11-2; CDR3aa: ASSSLAGGTILYNEQF
j_gene: TRBJ2-1; len: 13; v_gene: TRBV7-7; CDR3aa: ASSLEGQGHNEQF
j_gene: TRBJ1-4; len: 13; v_gene: TRBV5-4; CDR3aa: ASSLRTATNEKLF
j_gene: TRBJ2-3; len: 13; v_gene: TRBV6-5; CDR3aa: ASSYGGQYTDTQY
j_gene: TRBJ2-7; len: 12; v_gene: TRBV6-5; CDR3aa: ASVSAHLPYEQY
j_gene: TRBJ2-1; len: 13; v_gene: TRBV5-1; CDR3aa: ASSPGAGIHNEQF
j_gene: TRBJ2-1; len: 12; v_gene: TRBV19; CDR3aa: ASKWTSGNNEQF
j_gene: TRBJ1-5; len: 12; v_gene: TRBV5-1; CDR3aa: ASSGDGSNQPQH
j_gene: TRBJ2-5; len: 13; v_gene: TRBV7-2; CDR3aa: ASSFSQIRGETQY
j_gene: TRBJ1-3; len: 12; v_gene: TRBV11-3; CDR3aa: ASSLTGGGNTIY
j_gene: TRBJ2-7; len: 12; v_gene: TRBV29-1; CDR3aa: SVSDSRSSYEQY
j_gene: TRBJ1-2; len: 11; v_gene: TRBV10-3; CDR3aa: AITSDRAYGYT
j_gene: TRBJ2-2; len: 14; v_gene: TRBV5-1; CDR3aa: ASSFPGLAGTGELF
j_gene: TRBJ2-1; len: 13; v_gene: TRBV5-4; CDR3aa: ASSFGTGRIPEQF
j_gene: TRBJ1-2; len: 11; v_gene: TRBV30; CDR3aa: AWRRDRGFGYT
j_gene: TRBJ1-5; len: 11; v_gene: TRBV7-6; CDR3aa: ASSLGRGQPQH
j_gene: TRBJ1-3; len: 11; v_gene: TRBV6-1; CDR3aa: ASSHDPYNTIY
j_gene: TRBJ2-2; len: 13; v_gene: TRBV9; CDR3aa: ASSVGGSNTGELF
j_gene: TRBJ1-5; len: 11; v_gene: TRBV2; CDR3aa: ASRTGIGQPQH
j_gene: TRBJ2-5; len: 9; v_gene: TRBV10-3; CDR3aa: AISEQETQY
j_gene: TRBJ2-5; len: 12; v_gene: TRBV19; CDR3aa: ASSPVSGGETQY
j_gene: TRBJ2-7; len: 13; v_gene: TRBV28; CDR3aa: ASSGSHRAAYEQY
j_gene: TRBJ2-1; len: 12; v_gene: TRBV5-1; CDR3aa: ASSSGEAYNEQF
j_gene: TRBJ2-3; len: 18; v_gene: TRBV18; CDR3aa: ASSPVGLAGGPLTTGTQY
j_gene: TRBJ2-7; len: 11; v_gene: TRBV28; CDR3aa: ASRQGQLLEQY
j_gene: TRBJ2-5; len: 15; v_gene: TRBV19; CDR3aa: ASSKNWGTARQETQY
j_gene: TRBJ1-2; len: 13; v_gene: TRBV19; CDR3aa: ASSIIIDRTYGYT
j_gene: TRBJ1-2; len: 13; v_gene: TRBV4-2; CDR3aa: ASSQGTGSSYGYT
j_gene: TRBJ1-5; len: 13; v_gene: TRBV9; CDR3aa: ASSVDGALNQPQH
j_gene: TRBJ1-5; len: 13; v_gene: TRBV6-1; CDR3aa: ASSLGHHSNQPQH
j_gene: TRBJ2-3; len: 12; v_gene: TRBV12-5; CDR3aa: ASGPTSGADTQY
j_gene: TRBJ1-6; len: 16; v_gene: TRBV6-1; CDR3aa: ASSEATHHRSYNSPLH
j_gene: TRBJ1-6; len: 12; v_gene: TRBV6-5; CDR3aa: ASSLGVNNSPLH
j_gene: TRBJ2-3; len: 13; v_gene: TRBV9; CDR3aa: ASNIRGAGEDTQY
j_gene: TRBJ2-7; len: 11; v_gene: TRBV18; CDR3aa: ASSRPASYEQY
j_gene: TRBJ2-1; len: 11; v_gene: TRBV11-1; CDR3aa: ASSSWTGNEQF
j_gene: TRBJ2-3; len: 15; v_gene: TRBV10-3; CDR3aa: AIRPGLAGGSTDTQY
j_gene: TRBJ1-1; len: 11; v_gene: TRBV29-1; CDR3aa: SVGRGRGTEAF
j_gene: TRBJ1-1; len: 14; v_gene: TRBV18; CDR3aa: ASSLDFGQRNTEAF
j_gene: TRBJ2-1; len: 13; v_gene: TRBV2; CDR3aa: ASSEQGGSYNEQF
j_gene: TRBJ1-2; len: 11; v_gene: TRBV5-6; CDR3aa: ASSRDGPYGYT
j_gene: TRBJ1-2; len: 12; v_gene: TRBV7-9; CDR3aa: ASSFDGRNYGYT
j_gene: TRBJ1-1; len: 11; v_gene: TRBV11-3; CDR3aa: ASSPRGDTEAF
j_gene: TRBJ2-2; len: 15; v_gene: TRBV7-3; CDR3aa: ASSLRSGIDGAGELF
j_gene: TRBJ1-3; len: 12; v_gene: TRBV6-1; CDR3aa: ASKELYSGNTIY
j_gene: TRBJ2-7; len: 11; v_gene: TRBV10-1; CDR3aa: APTGRGPDEQY
j_gene: TRBJ1-5; len: 13; v_gene: TRBV6-1; CDR3aa: ASSRGGTNNQPQH
j_gene: TRBJ2-2; len: 14; v_gene: TRBV5-8; CDR3aa: ASSFQVSGGTGELF